This T cell receptor beta chain was recorded in a study of a mutant IDH1 vaccine in newly diagnosed glioma. Study-level information: Vaccination was launched 4-6 weeks after radiotherapy alone, or with temozolomide cycles. Previous care, which was radiotherapy, temozolomide, or both, most often involved both. There were approximately 60% males and roughly 40% females among treated patients, whose mean age was about 40 years.

The time point was: week 11, during vaccination. In every dose of vaccine, 300 ug of mutant IDH1 20-mer peptide was given alongside topical imiquimod. The V end was cut by 4 bases, the J end by 2 bases, with 11 bases between. Germline-derived CDR1 and CDR2 are SGHTA and FQGNSA. This CDR3 comprises 14 residues. Note on this clone: What it binds is unknown.

The repertoire was sequenced with immunoSEQ multiplex PCR; TCRdb's copy has only in-frame clones and lacks some. The table lists about 64,000 clones, approximately 88% of them singletons. General observations from the study: Top-clonotype changes in peripheral T cells seemed unrelated to pseudoprogression.

This receptor was obtained from a woman in her forties or fifties with glioma. The chain is built from TRBV7-2 and TRBJ1-2, with D uncertain. Sequencing used PBMCs, obtained from a glioma patient whose treatment included an IDH1 peptide vaccine. The CDR3 region is CASSSRTGNYGYTF. CDR3 bases: TGTGCCAGCAGCTCAAGGACGGGGAACTATGGCTACACCTTC.